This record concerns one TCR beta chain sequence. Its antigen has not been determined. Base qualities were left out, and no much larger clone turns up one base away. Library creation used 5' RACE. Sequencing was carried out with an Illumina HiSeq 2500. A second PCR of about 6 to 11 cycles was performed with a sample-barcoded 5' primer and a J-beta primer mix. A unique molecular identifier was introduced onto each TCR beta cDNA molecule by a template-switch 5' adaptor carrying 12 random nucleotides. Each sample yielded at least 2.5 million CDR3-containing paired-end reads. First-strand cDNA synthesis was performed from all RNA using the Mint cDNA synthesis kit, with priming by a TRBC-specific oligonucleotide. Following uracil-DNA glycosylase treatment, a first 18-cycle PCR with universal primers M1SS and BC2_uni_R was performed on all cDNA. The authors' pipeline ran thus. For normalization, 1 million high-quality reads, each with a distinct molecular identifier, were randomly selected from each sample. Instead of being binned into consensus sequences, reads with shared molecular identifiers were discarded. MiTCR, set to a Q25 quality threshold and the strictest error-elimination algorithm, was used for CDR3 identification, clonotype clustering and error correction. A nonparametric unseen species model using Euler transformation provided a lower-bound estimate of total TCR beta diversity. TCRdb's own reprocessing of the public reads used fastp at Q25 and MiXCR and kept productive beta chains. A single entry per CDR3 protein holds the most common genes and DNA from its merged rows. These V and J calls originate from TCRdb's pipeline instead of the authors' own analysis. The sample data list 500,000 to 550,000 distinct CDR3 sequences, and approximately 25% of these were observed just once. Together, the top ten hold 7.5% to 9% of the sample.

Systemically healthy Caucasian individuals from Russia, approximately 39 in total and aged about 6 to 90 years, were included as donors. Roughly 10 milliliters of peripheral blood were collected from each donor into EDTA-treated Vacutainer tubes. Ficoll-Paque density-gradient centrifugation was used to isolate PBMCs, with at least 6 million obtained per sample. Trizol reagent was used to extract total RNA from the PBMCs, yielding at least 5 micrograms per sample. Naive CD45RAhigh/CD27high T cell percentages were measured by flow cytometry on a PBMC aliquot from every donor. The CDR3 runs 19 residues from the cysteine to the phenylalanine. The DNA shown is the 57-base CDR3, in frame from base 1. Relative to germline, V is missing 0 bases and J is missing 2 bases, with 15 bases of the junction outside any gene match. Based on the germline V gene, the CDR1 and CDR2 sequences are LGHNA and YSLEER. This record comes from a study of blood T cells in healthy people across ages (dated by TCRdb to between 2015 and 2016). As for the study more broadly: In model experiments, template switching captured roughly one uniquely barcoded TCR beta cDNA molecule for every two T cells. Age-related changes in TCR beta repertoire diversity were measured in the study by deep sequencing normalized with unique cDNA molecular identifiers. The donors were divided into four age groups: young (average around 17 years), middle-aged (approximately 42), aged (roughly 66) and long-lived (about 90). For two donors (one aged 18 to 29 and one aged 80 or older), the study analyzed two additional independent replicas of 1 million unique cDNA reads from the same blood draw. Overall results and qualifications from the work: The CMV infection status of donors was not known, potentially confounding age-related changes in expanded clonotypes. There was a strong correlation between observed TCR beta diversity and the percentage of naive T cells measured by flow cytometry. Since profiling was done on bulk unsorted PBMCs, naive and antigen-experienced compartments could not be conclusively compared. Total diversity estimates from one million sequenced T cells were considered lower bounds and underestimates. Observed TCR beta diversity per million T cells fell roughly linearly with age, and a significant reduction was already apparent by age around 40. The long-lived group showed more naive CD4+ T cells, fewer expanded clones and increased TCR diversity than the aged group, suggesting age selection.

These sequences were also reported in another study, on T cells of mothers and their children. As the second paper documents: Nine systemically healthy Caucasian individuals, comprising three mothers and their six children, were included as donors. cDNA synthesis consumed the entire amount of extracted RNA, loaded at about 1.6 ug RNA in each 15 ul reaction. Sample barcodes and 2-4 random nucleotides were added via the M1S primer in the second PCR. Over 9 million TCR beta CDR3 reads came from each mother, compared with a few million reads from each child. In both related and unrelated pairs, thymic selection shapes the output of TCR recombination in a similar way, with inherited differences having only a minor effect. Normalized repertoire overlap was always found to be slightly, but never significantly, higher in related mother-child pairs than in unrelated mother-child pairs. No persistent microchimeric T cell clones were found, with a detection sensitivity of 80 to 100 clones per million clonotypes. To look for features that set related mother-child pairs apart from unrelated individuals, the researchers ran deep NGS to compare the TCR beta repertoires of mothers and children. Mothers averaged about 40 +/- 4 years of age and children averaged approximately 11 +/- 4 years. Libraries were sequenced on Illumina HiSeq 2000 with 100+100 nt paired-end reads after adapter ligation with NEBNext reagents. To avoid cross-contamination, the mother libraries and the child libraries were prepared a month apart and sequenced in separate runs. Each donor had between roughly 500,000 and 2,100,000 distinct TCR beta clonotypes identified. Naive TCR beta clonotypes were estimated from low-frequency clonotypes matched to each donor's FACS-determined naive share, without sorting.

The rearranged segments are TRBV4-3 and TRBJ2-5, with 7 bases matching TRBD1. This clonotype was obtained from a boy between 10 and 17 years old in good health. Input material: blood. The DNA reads TGCGCCAGCAGCCAAGATTGGTGGACAGGCCAAGCCGGACAAGAGACCCAGTACTTC. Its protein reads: CASSQDWWTGQAGQETQYF.